This entry concerns a single T cell receptor (beta chain). The table came from immunoSEQ multiplex PCR; TCRdb's copy has only in-frame clones and leaves some out. The sample contains a few hundred thousand clones, approximately 90% of which appear only once. Germline V gene sequence: CDR1 LNHDA, CDR2 SQIVND (reference sequence). V trimming: 5 bases; J trimming: 0 bases; junction bases outside the gene matches: 4. The CDR3 loop spans 14 amino acids. This sample was included in a study of blood T cell repertoires in COVID-19. About the research overall: Researchers got acute and convalescent COVID-19 samples from the United States, Italy and Spain.

The receptor was isolated from a woman aged 18-29 years who had recovered from COVID-19. The chain is built from TRBV19 and TRBJ2-7; 7 bases are shared with TRBD1. Sequencing was done on a sample of PBMCs or T cells enriched from blood (not recorded which). This CDR3 reads CASSVQGNSYEQYF. CDR3 sequence (DNA): TGTGCCAGTAGTGTACAGGGGAACTCCTACGAGCAGTACTTC.